The rows below give T cell receptor beta chains drawn from one sample of a study of CD8+CD57+ T cells in acquired aplastic anemia. TCRdb analysed the reads with MiXCR anew, one entry per CDR3 protein. The sample lists some 160,000 distinct CDR3 sequences; under 55% were seen once. Input material: sorted CD4+, CD8+, or CD8+CD57+ T cells (not recorded which) from PBMCs. These receptors were taken from a human donor with aplastic anemia. The CDR3 runs from the conserved cysteine through the conserved F or W. A D gene is named only where the DNA matches it firmly. Some rows have no size entry. The others give once, few or many, or a class for an expanded clone.

>.|TRBJ1-1|many|TRBV2
CASRDSNTEAFF
TGTGCCAGCAGGGACAGCAACACTGAAGCTTTCTTT
>TRBD1|TRBJ2-7|.|TRBV7-9
CASRQGAEQYF
TGCGCCAGCAGACAGGGGGCCGAGCAGTACTTC
>.|TRBJ1-6|.|TRBV2
CASGQSSYNSPLHF
TGTGCCAGCGGTCAGAGCTCCTATAATTCACCCCTCCACTTT
>.|TRBJ2-5|many|TRBV5-1
CASSSTGVKETQYF
TGCGCCAGCAGCTCAACAGGAGTAAAAGAGACCCAGTACTTC
>TRBD1|TRBJ2-1|.|TRBV19
CASTETGLEDNEQFF
TGTGCCAGTACCGAGACAGGGCTGGAAGACAATGAGCAGTTCTTC
>.|TRBJ2-5|many|TRBV29-1
CSVEPPPDETQYF
TGCAGCGTTGAACCTCCCCCCGACGAGACCCAGTACTTC
>.|TRBJ2-1|once|TRBV2
CASSRSLGNEQFF
TGTGCCAGCAGTAGATCGCTAGGCAATGAGCAGTTCTTC
>TRBD1|TRBJ2-7|.|TRBV24-1
CATSDTGVTVREQYF
TGTGCCACCAGTGATACAGGGGTCACGGTCCGCGAGCAGTACTTC
>.|TRBJ1-1|.|TRBV12-3/TRBV12-4
CASSAGPNTEAFF
TGTGCCAGCAGCGCGGGACCGAACACTGAAGCTTTCTTT
>.|TRBJ2-5|many|TRBV12-5
CASGLARNQETQYF
TGTGCTAGTGGTTTGGCCAGAAACCAAGAGACCCAGTACTTC
>TRBD1|TRBJ1-6|many|TRBV5-4
CASSDPGQQYNSPLHF
TGTGCCAGCAGCGATCCGGGACAGCAGTATAATTCACCCCTCCACTTT
>TRBD1|TRBJ2-3|.|TRBV11-1
CASSLAKDRADTQYF
TGTGCCAGCAGCTTAGCCAAGGACAGGGCAGATACGCAGTATTTT
>.|TRBJ2-5|many|TRBV7-3
CASSPRVEETQYF
TGTGCCAGCAGCCCGCGGGTGGAAGAGACCCAGTACTTC
>.|TRBJ1-2|many|TRBV4-2
CASSPAGDYGYTF
TGTGCCAGCAGCCCCGCGGGAGACTATGGCTACACCTTC
>.|TRBJ1-2|.|TRBV30
CAWSVGQAGNYGHTF
TGTGCCTGGAGTGTAGGGCAGGCCGGCAACTATGGCCACACCTTC
>.|TRBJ2-5|.|TRBV9
CASSVGGGRETQYF
TGTGCCAGCAGCGTAGGGGGGGGCCGGGAGACCCAGTACTTC
>.|TRBJ1-1|.|TRBV24-1
CATSEGGGHTEAFF
TGTGCCACCAGTGAAGGCGGAGGGCACACTGAAGCTTTCTTT
>TRBD1|TRBJ2-6|.|TRBV20-1
CSATPKDRGNNGANVLTF
TGCAGTGCTACCCCCAAGGACAGGGGGAATAATGGGGCCAACGTCCTGACTTTC
>.|TRBJ2-7|.|TRBV3-1
CASSQSDIAYEQYF
TGTGCCAGCAGCCAGTCAGATATAGCCTACGAGCAGTACTTC
>TRBD2|TRBJ2-3|.|TRBV24-1
CATSTPSGGSTDTQYF
TGTGCCACCAGTACCCCTAGCGGGGGTAGCACAGATACGCAGTATTTT
>.|TRBJ2-7|many|TRBV11-2
CASSLDRQNYEQYF
TGTGCCAGCAGCTTAGATAGACAGAACTACGAGCAGTACTTC
>.|TRBJ2-2|.|TRBV10-3
CAISDVINTGELFF
TGTGCCATCAGTGACGTAATAAACACCGGGGAGCTGTTTTTT
>TRBD2|TRBJ2-7|many|TRBV19
CASRVGTSASYEQYF
TGTGCCAGTAGAGTAGGGACTAGCGCTTCCTACGAGCAGTACTTC
>.|TRBJ1-1|many|TRBV9
CASSVGGPNTEAFF
TGTGCCAGCAGCGTGGGGGGCCCGAACACTGAAGCTTTCTTT
>TRBD1|TRBJ2-1|once|TRBV15
CATIMNGQGASRQFF
TGTGCCACCATCATGAACGGACAGGGCGCGAGCCGCCAGTTCTTC
>TRBD2|TRBJ2-5|many|TRBV10-3
CAISEDSGRETQYF
TGTGCCATCAGTGAGGATAGCGGGAGAGAGACCCAGTACTTC
>.|TRBJ2-3|many|TRBV7-2
CASMIGMGVTDTQYF
TGTGCCAGCATGATTGGGATGGGAGTCACAGATACGCAGTATTTT
>.|TRBJ1-1|.|TRBV2
CASSERAWNTEAFF
TGTGCCAGCAGTGAACGTGCATGGAACACTGAAGCTTTCTTT
>TRBD2|TRBJ2-7|many|TRBV20-1
CSASQPSGGGEQYF
TGCAGTGCTAGCCAGCCTAGCGGGGGCGGGGAGCAGTACTTC
>.|TRBJ1-2|many|TRBV28
CASSPTAPYGYTF
TGTGCCAGCAGTCCTACAGCACCCTATGGCTACACCTTC
>.|TRBJ2-3|many|TRBV5-6
CASSSNTDTQYF
TGTGCCAGCAGCTCCAACACAGATACGCAGTATTTT
>TRBD1|TRBJ2-3|.|TRBV15
CATSRERGTGGTDTQYF
TGTGCCACCAGCAGAGAGAGAGGGACAGGGGGCACAGATACGCAGTATTTT
>.|TRBJ2-3|many|TRBV5-4
CASSFGAQDTQYF
TGTGCCAGCAGCTTCGGAGCCCAAGATACGCAGTATTTT
>TRBD2|TRBJ2-1|many|TRBV20-1
CSARASGRNNEQFF
TGCAGTGCTAGGGCTAGCGGGAGGAACAATGAGCAGTTCTTC
>.|TRBJ1-2|.|TRBV6-1
CASSRVGNYGYTF
TGTGCCAGCAGTCGTGTAGGGAACTATGGCTACACCTTC
>.|TRBJ1-2|.|TRBV11-2
CASSSLRGEFGGGYTF
TGTGCCAGCAGCTCCCTAAGAGGGGAGTTCGGAGGTGGCTACACCTTC
>.|TRBJ1-2|many|TRBV6-1
CASSRTGAGVNVYGYTF
TGTGCCAGCAGCCGAACGGGGGCAGGGGTTAATGTCTATGGCTACACCTTC
>TRBD2|TRBJ2-7|.|TRBV10-2
CASSESTSGGSYEQYF
TGCGCCAGCAGTGAGTCGACTAGCGGGGGATCCTACGAGCAGTACTTC
>.|TRBJ2-7|.|TRBV29-1
CSVVENHEQSF
TGCAGCGTTGTCGAAAATCATGAGCAGTCCTTC
>.|TRBJ1-3|few|TRBV20-1
CSAASSRTQRNTICF
TGCAGTGCTGCCAGTTCCCGGACCCAAAGAAACACCATATGTTTT
>.|TRBJ2-1|.|TRBV19
CVSSPDKSYNEQFF
TGTGTCAGCAGTCCCGATAAGTCCTACAATGAGCAGTTCTTC
>TRBD2|TRBJ2-7|many|TRBV20-1
CSARDQRTSGYEQYF
TGCAGTGCTAGAGATCAGAGGACTAGCGGCTACGAGCAGTACTTC
>.|TRBJ2-2|few|TRBV28
CASYRAQGARELFF
TGTGCCAGCTATAGGGCACAGGGAGCCAGGGAGCTGTTTTTT
>.|TRBJ1-1|.|TRBV11-1
CASSLADSPGRRNTEAFF
TGTGCCAGCAGCTTAGCGGATTCTCCGGGACGGAGGAACACTGAAGCTTTCTTT
>.|TRBJ1-1|many|TRBV12-3/TRBV12-4
CASSFRLSEAFF
TGTGCCAGCAGTTTTCGATTGTCTGAAGCTTTCTTT
>.|TRBJ1-1|.|TRBV2
CASRLENTEAFF
TGTGCCAGCAGGTTGGAGAACACTGAAGCTTTCTTT
>.|TRBJ2-3|many|TRBV30
CAWGGDTQYF
TGTGCCTGGGGCGGTGATACGCAGTATTTT
>.|TRBJ1-2|.|TRBV29-1
CSARPSGLWYGYTF
TGCAGCGCACGCCCATCGGGCCTATGGTATGGCTACACCTTC